One TCR beta chain is described in this entry. Its antigen is not yet known. Base qualities are missing; no much larger clone stands one base away. Taken from the germline V gene, the CDR1 and CDR2 loops are MNHEY and SVGEGT. There are 13 amino acids in the CDR3, from cysteine to phenylalanine inclusive. Only the CDR3 DNA is retained, 39 bases long and in frame from the first base. V loses 9 bases, J loses 0 bases, and the germline ends lie 11 bases apart. The record originates from a study of T cells after yellow fever vaccination (dated by TCRdb to the late 2010s). Concerning the study at large: The SMART-Seq v4 Ultra Low Input RNA kit was used to prepare libraries from fractions with low cell numbers. Bulk TCR alpha and beta repertoires were sequenced longitudinally to track T-cell clones before and after primary and booster YFV17D yellow fever vaccination. Two healthy male donors made up the cohort, one aged 18 to 29 years and the other aged 30 to 40 years. Blood was drawn at multiple timepoints before and after primary and secondary immunization, with bulk PBMC replicates and cell subsets isolated.

The treatment or condition label, read with the paper, signifies: live attenuated yellow fever vaccine strain. A standard Ficoll-Paque protocol was used to isolate PBMCs from peripheral blood. Dynabeads CD4 and CD8 positive selection kits were used to isolate the CD4 and CD8 T-cell fractions. TriZol was used to extract RNA from bulk PBMCs, from CD4 and CD8 fractions, and from dextramer-positive and dextramer-negative fractions. The sample was run on an Illumina NovaSeq 6000. TCR cDNA was synthesized by 5'RACE template switching, through which a universal primer site and unique molecular identifiers were introduced. Priming of cDNA synthesis was performed from both the TCR alpha and TCR beta constant segments. Two PCR steps were used to amplify libraries, with sample barcodes and sequencing adapters being added in the second step. Sequencing of libraries was done on Illumina HiSeq 2500 (2x100 bp) or NovaSeq (2x150 bp). The source study handled its data this way. Demultiplexing of reads and collapsing into UMI consensus sequences were performed with MIGEC, and V(D)J alignment was carried out with MiXCR. Clonotypes responding to the vaccine were identified with edgeR on replicate PBMC samples, with the criteria of FDR below 0.01 and a log2 fold change above 5 up to day 15. CD4 or CD8 identity was assigned to each bulk clonotype according to whether the clonotype was present at higher abundance in the sequenced CD4 repertoire or the sequenced CD8 repertoire. The public sequencing data were trimmed at Q25 with fastp and processed into clonotypes with MiXCR by TCRdb, which kept only in-frame beta chains. Every CDR3 protein is listed once, alongside the most common genes and DNA of its rows. None of the V and J calls come from the authors' own analysis; TCRdb made them. The sample includes 250,000 to 300,000 distinct CDR3 sequences, with around 5.3% observed a single time. The ten largest clonotypes hold roughly 3.4% of the sample.

The paper as a whole reports these results and caveats: A small share of clonotypes was detected in both CD4 and CD8 compartments, with the overlap likely arising from convergent recombination. Compared with the primary T-cell response, the secondary T-cell response was weaker but faster, peaking on day 5 rather than day 15. Computational filtering was required because FACS-sorted repertoires could contain abundant contaminating clonotypes from the bulk population. Because the study included only a couple of donors, the extent to which the findings can be generalized is limited. After the booster, most of the clones that had expanded following primary vaccination were detected again (approximately 95% of CD4 and roughly 90% of CD8), which suggests that memory was broadly maintained.

The source material was CD4+ T cells sorted from PBMCs, sampled on the day of the yellow fever booster vaccination. The rearrangement joined TRBV6-2 or TRBV6-3 to TRBJ1-1, with TRBD1 perhaps the D gene, on 6 matching bases. The clonotype was recovered from a man aged 18 to 35 who received the YFV17D yellow fever vaccine. The CDR3 here reads CASQGHLNTEAFF. The nucleotide sequence is given as TGTGCCAGTCAGGGACACCTGAACACTGAAGCTTTCTTT.